Detailed here is one T cell receptor beta chain. The table came from immunoSEQ multiplex PCR; TCRdb's copy has only in-frame clones and leaves some out. This table holds about 100,000 clones, around 89% found once. The sample comes from a study of control samples from healthy donors and cancer patients. Germline CDR1 and CDR2: MNHNY and SVGAGI (reference sequence). With V trimmed by 2 bases and J by 10 bases, 2 bases remained unmatched. The CDR3 totals 13 residues. The sample comprised blood. The V and J genes are TRBV6-6 and TRBJ1-6, with 7 nucleotides matching TRBD1. The sequence was collected from a man aged 30 to 45 in good health. This CDR3 reads CASSYTGESPLHF. DNA of the CDR3: TGTGCCAGCAGTTACACAGGGGAATCACCCCTCCACTTT.